The 22 T cell receptor beta chains listed next were all sequenced from one sample in a study of shared clonotypes between healthy human individuals. Only in-frame clones appear in the TCRdb table, and some are missing; sequencing was by immunoSEQ multiplex PCR. The sample has 950,000 to 1,300,000 clones; approximately 68% are singletons. Input material: memory CD4+ T cells sorted from blood. Subset indicated: CD45RA-negative fraction. These receptors all come from a man between 18 and 29 years old in good health.

This clone has just one count. This chain links TRBV20-1 with TRBJ1-2; D is unclear. Germline loops: CDR1 DFQATT, CDR2 SNEGSKA (reference sequence). The CDR3 runs to 11 residues. V was pared by 4 bases and J by 4 bases, with 7 bases between. CDR3 residues: CSATGSYGYTF. The CDR3 DNA reads TGCAGTGCTACAGGATCCTATGGCTACACCTTC.

As regards this clone: Other DNA sequences in the sample encode the same CDR3. This chain uses TRBV2 with TRBJ2-3, with D hard to call. Germline CDR1 reads SNHLY; CDR2 reads FYNNEI. V lost 4 bases to trimming and J lost 2 bases, with 7 bases between them. This CDR3 is 13 amino acids long. The CDR3 is CASSGVTTDTQYF. As DNA, the CDR3 is TGTGCCAGCAGTGGTGTCACCACAGATACGCAGTATTTT.

This clone was observed once. The CDR3 spells CASSPTSAPGEQYF. DNA for the CDR3: TGTGCCAGCAGCCCGACCTCTGCCCCTGGCGAGCAGTACTTC. The rearrangement joins TRBV5-5 to TRBJ2-7; D is unresolved. This CDR3 is 14 amino acids long. V shed 4 bases and J shed 6 bases, with 17 bases lying between them. Germline CDR1 and CDR2: SGHKS and YYEKEE (reference sequence).

This rearrangement joins TRBV10-3 to TRBJ1-2; 7 nucleotides align to TRBD1. Germline V gene sequence: CDR1 ENHRY, CDR2 SYGVKD. The CDR3 consists of 12 residues. V lost 2 bases and J lost 8; bases outside the gene matches: 2. CDR3 region: CAISETGVGYTF. The CDR3 nucleotides read TGTGCCATCAGTGAGACAGGGGTCGGCTACACCTTC.

The V gene is TRBV5-4, the J gene TRBJ2-2; 9 nucleotides match TRBD2. J was trimmed by 1 base and V by 0 bases; bases with no gene match: 1. Germline lookup yields CDR1 SGHNT and CDR2 YYREEE (reference sequence). This CDR3 is built from 16 residues. In DNA form, the CDR3 reads TGTGCCAGCAGCTTGGGTAGCGGGGGGAACACCGGGGAGCTGTTTTTT. Protein sequence: CASSLGSGGNTGELFF.

This clone was recorded a few times. Different DNA sequences within this sample yield the same CDR3. The V and J genes are TRBV25-1 and TRBJ1-6; possible D gene TRBD1, 5 bases. The germline V gene encodes CDR1 MGHDK and CDR2 SYGVNS. This CDR3 is built from 15 residues. V was pared by 1 base and J by 4 bases, with 8 bases between. CDR3 coding DNA: TGTGCCAGCAGTGAATTCGGGGGGTATAATTCACCCCTCCACTTT. This sequence encodes CASSEFGGYNSPLHF.

The V gene is TRBV19, the J gene TRBJ2-7; 12 positions agree with TRBD2. The CDR3 spans 17 residues. Germline loops: CDR1 LNHDA, CDR2 SQIVND (reference sequence). V gave up 1 base and J gave up 1 base; unmatched junction bases: 5. CDR3: CASSIATSGSQSYEQYF. The CDR3 nucleotides are TGTGCCAGTAGTATAGCGACTAGCGGGAGCCAATCCTACGAGCAGTACTTC.

V and J are TRBV6-5 and TRBJ2-3; 7 bases agree with TRBD2. This CDR3 is built from 14 residues. The V gene's germline CDR1 is MNHEY and CDR2 SVGAGI. With V trimmed by 4 bases and J by 1 base, 2 bases remained unmatched. For the CDR3, the DNA is TGTGCCAGCAGTTCTAGCGGCCGCACAGATACGCAGTATTTT. It specifies CASSSSGRTDTQYF.

In the case of this clone: This sample also contains other DNA sequences that code for the same CDR3. This chain joins TRBV18 and TRBJ2-2; D is possibly TRBD2 (5 bases). Trimming pared 3 bases from V and 3 bases from J, leaving 11 bases between. Germline V gives CDR1 KGHSH, CDR2 LQKENI. The CDR3 is 15 amino acids. The CDR3 loop reads CASSPRRSDTGELFF. DNA of the CDR3: TGTGCCAGCTCACCGCGACGTAGCGACACCGGGGAGCTGTTTTTT.

This chain uses TRBV18 with TRBJ1-5; 9 nucleotides agree with TRBD1. This CDR3 comprises 17 residues. Germline CDR1 KGHSH, CDR2 LQKENI. V was clipped by 1 base and J by 1 base; unmatched bases: 5. The CDR3 here is CASSPQRGQGSNQPQHF. The CDR3 nucleotides are TGTGCCAGCTCACCACAAAGGGGACAGGGAAGCAATCAGCCCCAGCATTTT. The whole variable domain, filled in from reference TRBV18 and TRBJ1-5, reads NAGVMQNPRHLVRRRGQEARLRCSPMKGHSHVYWYRQLPEEGLKFMVYLQKENIIDESGMPKERFSAEFPKEGPSILRIQQVVRGDSAAYFCASSPQRGQGSNQPQHFGDGTRLSIL.

The chain uses TRBV6-6 and TRBJ1-2; a possible D gene is TRBD1 (6 bases). Germline V gives CDR1 MNHNY, CDR2 SVGAGI (reference sequence). The CDR3 length is 13 residues. Trimming left V 5 bases short and J 8 bases short, with 15 bases between. The CDR3 region is CASSPSTGGGYTF. CDR3 bases: TGTGCCAGCAGTCCATCGACAGGTGGGGGCTACACCTTC.

In regard to this clone: The sample carries other DNA sequences with the same CDR3. V usage is TRBV18 and J usage is TRBJ1-1, with 8 nucleotides matching TRBD1. Germline CDR1 reads KGHSH; CDR2 reads LQKENI. V lost 1 base, J lost 1 base, and 2 bases stayed unmatched. The CDR3 runs 15 residues. CDR3 nucleotide sequence: TGTGCCAGCTCACCACGACAGGGGCAGAACACTGAAGCTTTCTTT. This translates into CASSPRQGQNTEAFF.

Turning to this clone: The identical CDR3 is also encoded by other nucleotide sequences in the sample. The chain links TRBV5-1 to TRBJ2-7, with D possibly matching TRBD1 (5 bases). Germline V gene sequence: CDR1 SGHRS, CDR2 YFSETQ. Trimming pared 0 bases from V and 7 bases from J, leaving 8 bases between. The CDR3 has 12 amino acids. CDR3 DNA: TGCGCCAGCAGCTTGGGATCAGGGGAGCAGTACTTC. As protein: CASSLGSGEQYF. Filled out from reference TRBV5-1 and TRBJ2-7, the complete variable domain reads KAGVTQTPRYLIKTRGQQVTLSCSPISGHRSVSWYQQTPGQGLQFLFEYFSETQRNKGNFPGRFSGRQFSNSRSEMNVSTLELGDSALYLCASSLGSGEQYFGPGTRLTVT.

The chain links TRBV7-3 to TRBJ2-5, with 7 bases that match TRBD2. V shed 1 base and J 11 bases; nucleotides not matched to a gene: 7. Germline V gene data show CDR1 as SGHTA and CDR2 as FQGTGA. This CDR3 contains 13 residues. CDR3 loop: CASSLKAGVEQYF. Here the CDR3 DNA reads TGTGCCAGCAGCTTAAAGGCGGGGGTTGAGCAGTACTTC.

To note about this clone: The same CDR3 also results from other DNA sequences found in this sample. The rearrangement joins TRBV6-5 to TRBJ2-7; D is unresolved. Germline V lookup: CDR1 MNHEY, CDR2 SVGAGI. This CDR3 contains 11 residues. The ends were cut back, 2 bases at V and 5 bases at J, with 4 bases in the middle. The CDR3 loop reads CASSYGDEQYF. CDR3 bases: TGTGCCAGCAGTTACGGGGACGAGCAGTACTTC.

This clone appeared a single time. V usage is TRBV7-2 and J usage is TRBJ2-2; 7 positions agree with TRBD2. The V gene's germline CDR1 is SGHTA and CDR2 FQGNSA. There are 15 residues in the CDR3. Unmatched junction bases numbered 8, after V lost 4 bases and J lost 6 bases. CDR3 coding DNA: TGTGCCAGCAGCTGGGGGGGAGGGACCGCCGGGGAGCTGTTTTTT. It specifies CASSWGGGTAGELFF.

This clone was found once. A junction end diverges from the germline sequence, so it may reflect a read error. V is TRBV7-2 and J is TRBJ2-2, with 7 bases aligning to TRBD2. Germline loops: CDR1 SGHTA, CDR2 FQGNSA. The CDR3 extends over 15 amino acids. CDR3: CASRLEGLSTGELFF. In DNA form, the CDR3 reads TGTGCCAGCAGATTAGAGGGACTAAGCACCGGGGAGCTGTTTTTT. The full variable domain, completed using reference TRBV7-2 and TRBJ2-2, is GAGVSQSPSNKVTEKGKDVELRCDPISGHTALYWYRQSLGQGLEFLIYFQGNSAPDKSGLPSDRFSAERTGGSVSTLTIQRTQQEDSAVYLCASRLEGLSTGELFFGEGSRLTVL.

This chain connects TRBV6-5 to TRBJ2-2, with 7 bases identical to TRBD2. The germline V gene encodes CDR1 MNHEY and CDR2 SVGAGI. Trimming at V came to 11 bases and at J to 1 base, leaving 10 bases not matched to a gene. The CDR3 is made up of 15 amino acids. The CDR3 is CAGVGGRGNTGELFF. Written as DNA, the CDR3 is TGTGCCGGGGTTGGAGGGAGGGGGAACACCGGGGAGCTGTTTTTT.

This chain joins TRBV7-2 and TRBJ1-4; no clear D gene. The CDR3 sequence is 12 residues long. CDR1 is SGHTA, CDR2 FQGNSA, per germline. Deletions cut 4 bases from V and 0 bases from J, with 0 bases between. CDR3 nucleotide sequence: TGTGCCAGCAGCTCAACTAATGAAAAACTGTTTTTT. Its translation: CASSSTNEKLFF.

The genes are TRBV30 and TRBJ1-1, with D perhaps TRBD1 (5 bases). V was pared by 4 bases and J by 5 bases, with 17 bases between. The CDR3 is 14 residues long. In germline, CDR1 is GTSNPN, CDR2 SVGIG (reference sequence). CDR3 bases: TGTGCCTGGATAGGAGCCCAGGGCGTTACTGAAGCTTTCTTT. It is translated as CAWIGAQGVTEAFF.

About this clone itself: Within the sample, other DNA sequences also encode this same CDR3. J is TRBJ1-2 and V is TRBV30; no clear D. Trimming took 1 base from V and 1 from J, leaving 4 bases between them. The germline CDR1 and CDR2 sequences are GTSNPN and SVGIG (reference sequence). The length of the CDR3 is 12 residues. Here the CDR3 reads CAWSGSNYGYTF. CDR3 nucleotide sequence: TGTGCCTGGAGTGGCAGTAACTATGGCTACACCTTC.

The chain carries TRBV11-2 and TRBJ1-2, with TRBD1 as a possible D gene (6 bases). The ends were cut back, 5 bases at V and 4 bases at J, with 14 bases in the middle. The CDR3 covers 14 residues. CDR1 and CDR2 from the germline V gene are SGHAT and FQNNGV. The CDR3 DNA sequence: TGTGCCAGCAGCCCGGACAGCCGCCCCTATGGCTACACCTTC. It codes for CASSPDSRPYGYTF.